Below, one T cell receptor (beta chain) is given with its context. Reverse transcription of roughly 0.5 to 1 ug RNA was performed with random hexamers. Amplification of TCR beta CDR3 spanned 54 Vbeta and 13 Jbeta via immunoSEQ multiplex PCR. TCRdb re-derived calls from the immunoSEQ multiplex PCR reads in MiXCR, one entry per CDR3 protein. The sample yields under 200,000 distinct CDR3 sequences, roughly 96% seen once. These data originate in a study of CD8 T cells in Susac syndrome. The CD8+ and CD4+ T cells were negatively isolated, with the TEMRA cells enriched by FACS. Germline assignment: CDR1 MGHRA and CDR2 YSYEKL. The CDR3 extends over 12 amino acids. V lost 6 bases and J 12 bases, leaving 15 bases between the germline ends.

The sequencing input was CD4+ T cells from PBMCs. This clonotype originated in a human donor in good health. The gene calls are TRBV4-1 and TRBJ2-1; D is undetermined. The CDR3 DNA follows: TGCGCCAGCAGAAGCCAAGACGGTTGGCAGTTCTTC. Translated, it gives CASRSQDGWQFF.